The 15 T cell receptor beta chains given below trace back to one sample, sequenced in a study of T-cell reconstitution after alpha-beta-depleted transplantation in children. Unique molecular identifiers were built into the TCRbeta library. TCRdb reprocessed the PCR reads with MiXCR, giving one entry per CDR3 protein. The sample has 40,000 to 55,000 distinct CDR3 sequences; about 5% are singletons. Source: PBMCs, mostly from graft donor cells, taken 60 days after TCRalphabeta/CD19-depleted stem cell transplant. These receptors originate from a female patient aged 2-9 years who had a stem cell transplant for aplastic anemia, so the T cells may come from the graft donor.

The table lists this clonotype with many counts. This chain uses TRBV24-1 with TRBJ2-7, with D unclear. The CDR3 runs 12 residues. V was clipped by 4 bases and J by 0 bases, with 3 bases between them. The germline V gene encodes CDR1 KGHDR and CDR2 SFDVKD. The CDR3 DNA reads TGTGCCACCAGTGACGGCTCCTACGAGCAGTACTTC. It encodes CATSDGSYEQYF.

This clonotype has at least ten counts. This chain links TRBV24-1 with TRBJ2-6; tentative D call: TRBD1 (6 bases). V lost 4 bases and J 0 bases, leaving 15 bases between the germline ends. The CDR3 contains 18 residues. The germline V gene has CDR1 KGHDR and CDR2 SFDVKD. The CDR3: CATSDTLGQPSGANVLTF. The CDR3 DNA sequence: TGTGCCACCAGTGACACCCTCGGACAGCCCTCTGGGGCCAACGTCCTGACTTTC.

The chain employs TRBV3-1 and TRBJ2-4; D remains ambiguous. Trimming left V 3 bases short and J 4 bases short, with 13 bases between. This CDR3 region has 15 residues. In germline, CDR1 is LGHDT, CDR2 YNNKEL (reference sequence). CDR3 region: CASSQGTDKKNIQYF. The CDR3 coding sequence is TGTGCCAGCAGCCAGGGTACCGATAAGAAAAACATTCAGTACTTC.

This clonotype showed up just a few times. The rearrangement links TRBV25-1 to TRBJ2-7; no clear D gene. The CDR3 totals 12 residues. The germline gives CDR1 MGHDK, CDR2 SYGVNS. Trimming removed 8 bases at V and 3 bases at J, with 11 bases between. CDR3 protein: CASPEVIYEQYF. The CDR3 DNA sequence: TGTGCCAGCCCTGAGGTAATCTACGAGCAGTACTTC.

About this clonotype: The final CDR3 position lacks the conserved phenylalanine or tryptophan, pointing to a likely read error. The chain is built from TRBV7-9 and TRBJ2-1; 8 nucleotides match TRBD2. This CDR3 region has 19 residues. From germline, CDR1 is SEHNR and CDR2 FQNEAQ (reference sequence). V trimming: 5 bases; J trimming: 6 bases; junction bases outside the gene matches: 21. CDR3 bases: TGTGCCAGCAGCCGGGGGGGGCTTACAGGGACTGGGCCCCTCAATGAGCAGTTCTTG. This encodes CASSRGGLTGTGPLNEQFL.

This clonotype was counted at least ten times. This chain links TRBV12-3 or TRBV12-4 with TRBJ2-1; D is unresolved. The CDR3 has 16 amino acids. Trimming took 5 bases from V and 3 from J, leaving 17 bases between them. The CDR3 here is CASSRSVGVDYNEQFF. CDR3 sequence (DNA): TGTGCCAGCAGTCGCTCCGTGGGCGTAGACTACAATGAGCAGTTCTTC.

This clonotype was counted at least ten times. The gene calls are TRBV5-1 and TRBJ2-1; D might be TRBD2 (6 bases). With 0 bases removed from V and 6 bases from J, the gap between germline ends came to 10 bases. CDR3 length: 14 residues. Germline assignment: CDR1 SGHRS and CDR2 YFSETQ. Here the CDR3 reads CASSLVQRANEQFF. Written as DNA, the CDR3 is TGCGCCAGCAGCTTGGTACAGCGGGCCAATGAGCAGTTCTTC.

This clonotype was seen many times. This sequence joins TRBV5-5 and TRBJ1-5; the D gene is possibly TRBD1 (5 bases). Germline V lookup: CDR1 SGHKS, CDR2 YYEKEE (reference sequence). The CDR3 loop spans 16 amino acids. Deletions cut 3 bases from V and 5 bases from J, with 18 bases between. DNA for the CDR3: TGTGCCAGCAGCTCAGACAGAAATTGGGTGGATCAGCCCCAGCATTTT. Translated: CASSSDRNWVDQPQHF.

The sample holds many counts of this clonotype. The chain employs TRBV6-1 and TRBJ1-2; D might be TRBD1 (5 bases). V was trimmed by 2 bases and J by 4 bases, leaving 11 bases between them. The CDR3 contains 14 residues. CDR1 is MNHNS and CDR2 is SASEGT in the germline V gene. The CDR3 loop reads CASSETAGIYGYTF. CDR3 nucleotides: TGTGCCAGCAGTGAAACCGCAGGGATCTATGGCTACACCTTC.

This clonotype was seen many times. The J gene is TRBJ2-7, the V gene TRBV11-1, with D hard to call. V was shortened by 4 bases and J by 5 bases, with 12 bases between the two germline ends. This CDR3 contains 13 residues. Germline V CDR1 and CDR2: SGHAT, FQDESV (reference sequence). The CDR3: CASSSSPSDEQYF. CDR3 nucleotides: TGTGCCAGCAGCTCATCCCCGTCGGACGAGCAGTACTTC. Complete variable domain (other parts from reference TRBV11-1 and TRBJ2-7): EAEVAQSPRYKITEKSQAVAFWCDPISGHATLYWYRQILGQGPELLVQFQDESVVDDSQLPKDRFSAERLKGVDSTLKIQPAELGDSAMYLCASSSSPSDEQYFGPGTRLTVT.

This clonotype was counted many times. The CDR3 here is CSVVVSASGHYNEQFF. The CDR3 nucleotides are TGCAGCGTTGTTGTCTCAGCTAGCGGACACTACAATGAGCAGTTCTTC. The chain links TRBV29-1 to TRBJ2-1; 7 nucleotides match TRBD2. Germline V CDR1 and CDR2: SQVTM, ANQGSEA. The CDR3 has 16 residues. V lost 4 bases and J lost 3; bases outside the gene matches: 12.

This clonotype was counted at least ten times. The V and J genes are TRBV28 and TRBJ2-3; D possibly matches TRBD1 or TRBD2 (7 bases each). Per germline, CDR1 MDHEN and CDR2 SYDVKM. Trimming took 3 bases from V and 3 from J, leaving 16 bases between them. This CDR3 region has 16 residues. CDR3 in DNA: TGTGCCAGCAGTTTGGGAGGGGGCGCTGGGACAGATACGCAGTATTTT. Translation: CASSLGGGAGTDTQYF.

This clonotype was found many times. This rearrangement joins TRBV20-1 to TRBJ2-3, with 10 nucleotides matching TRBD2. Germline V gene sequence: CDR1 DFQATT, CDR2 SNEGSKA (reference sequence). This CDR3 has 15 residues. V lost 0 bases and J lost 4; bases outside the gene matches: 4. DNA of the CDR3: TGCAGTGCTAGAGATAATAGCGGGAGGCCAGATACGCAGTATTTT. It specifies CSARDNSGRPDTQYF.

This clonotype was observed many times. V and J are TRBV24-1 and TRBJ2-1; 10 nucleotides match TRBD2. The trim removed 4 bases at V and 4 bases at J, leaving 6 bases unmatched. This CDR3 contains 16 residues. In germline, CDR1 is KGHDR, CDR2 SFDVKD. Here the CDR3 DNA reads TGTGCCACCAGTGACCCACTAGCGGGGACGTACAATGAGCAGTTCTTC. It encodes CATSDPLAGTYNEQFF.

The V gene is TRBV20-1, the J gene TRBJ1-1, with TRBD1 identical over 8 bases. Germline CDR1 DFQATT, CDR2 SNEGSKA (reference sequence). This CDR3 region has 14 residues. This chain's CDR3 is CRPAQGALGTEAFF. CDR3 DNA sequence: TGCAGGCCAGCCCAGGGGGCGCTTGGGACTGAAGCTTTCTTT.